The T cell receptor (beta chain) described here comes from a study of cytomegalovirus exposure and HLA in healthy donors. The sample holds one count of this clone. The PCR made use of 60 Vbeta and 13 Jbeta primers. The repertoire was sequenced with immunoSEQ multiplex PCR; TCRdb's copy has only in-frame clones and lacks some. The data show 100,000 to 120,000 clones, with 75% to 90% seen just once and 6.9% held by the top ten. Germline V gene lookup returns CDR1 SGHRS and CDR2 YFSETQ. V was pared by 0 bases and J by 6 bases, with 4 bases of the junction left unmatched. The CDR3 is 15 amino acids. The sequenced sample was PBMCs. The chain recombines TRBV5-1 with TRBJ2-1, with 9 positions matching TRBD2. The sequence derives from a man aged 30-40 years in good health and CMV-seropositive. CDR3 bases: TGCGCCAGCAGCTTGGGGCGGGGGGGGGCCAATGAGCAGTTCTTC. This encodes CASSLGRGGANEQFF.